These 14 T cell receptor beta chains originate from one sample sequenced in a study of beta chain features in type 1 diabetes. What was sequenced were expressed TCRB transcripts, since all of the isolated RNA had been reverse transcribed. The repertoire was sequenced with immunoSEQ multiplex PCR; TCRdb's copy has only in-frame clones and lacks some. Of some 160,000 clones in the sample, approximately 9.1% were seen once. Material: central memory CD4+ T cells from blood. These receptors were obtained from a woman aged 18 to 35 in good health.

This chain links TRBV5-1 with TRBJ2-1; no definite D call. This CDR3 is 15 amino acids long. Trimming stripped 0 bases from V and 2 bases from J, with 9 bases between. Per germline, CDR1 SGHRS and CDR2 YFSETQ. In DNA, the CDR3 is TGCGCCAGCAGCTTGGGTGGGCCCCCCTACAATGAGCAGTTCTTC. Amino acid sequence: CASSLGGPPYNEQFF.

V usage is TRBV2 and J usage is TRBJ1-5, with TRBD1 matching over 9 bases. The CDR3 contains 14 residues. Germline loops: CDR1 SNHLY, CDR2 FYNNEI. The J segment lost 6 bases and the V segment lost 4 bases, leaving 4 bases of the junction unmatched. The DNA of the CDR3 is TGTGCCAGCAGTGGGGGACAGGGAGGTCAGCCCCAGCATTTT. Translating gives CASSGGQGGQPQHF.

This clone has a handful of counts. The chain recombines TRBV2 with TRBJ2-5; D perhaps matches TRBD1 (6 bases). The CDR3 consists of 14 residues. The germline CDR1 and CDR2 sequences are SNHLY and FYNNEI. V was trimmed by 7 bases and J by 5 bases, leaving 17 bases between them. DNA of the CDR3: TGTGCCAGCACCATCACAGGGCCGCGGGAGACCCAGTACTTC. It encodes CASTITGPRETQYF.

The V and J genes are TRBV4-1 and TRBJ1-2; D not resolved. Looked up from germline, CDR1 is MGHRA and CDR2 is YSYEKL. With 4 bases removed from V and 4 bases from J, the gap between germline ends came to 16 bases. This CDR3 contains 15 residues. The CDR3 spells CASSPETRNTYGYTF. The CDR3 bases are TGCGCCAGCAGCCCCGAGACCAGGAATACCTATGGCTACACCTTC.

The sample holds a few counts of this clone. The gene calls are TRBV9 and TRBJ1-2; the D is unclear. The germline V gene has CDR1 SGDLS and CDR2 YYNGEE. V lost 0 bases to trimming and J lost 2 bases, with 8 bases between them. This CDR3 contains 14 residues. This CDR3 reads CASSVGPGNYGYTF. The CDR3 DNA follows: TGTGCCAGCAGCGTAGGTCCAGGCAACTATGGCTACACCTTC.

This clone was observed a few times. The rearrangement joins TRBV18 to TRBJ2-1; TRBD2 matches 10 bases. The CDR3 spans 15 residues. CDR1 and CDR2 from the germline V gene are KGHSH and LQKENI. V gave up 3 bases and J gave up 5 bases; unmatched junction bases: 4. CDR3 amino acids: CASSPGLAPNNEQFF. CDR3 DNA sequence: TGTGCCAGCTCACCGGGACTAGCGCCTAACAATGAGCAGTTCTTC.

This clone was counted only a few times. V gene TRBV4-1 combines with J gene TRBJ2-2; a weak D match, TRBD1 (6 bases). The CDR3 length is 16 residues. With 6 bases removed from V and 1 base from J, the gap between germline ends came to 15 bases. Germline V gives CDR1 MGHRA, CDR2 YSYEKL. CDR3 DNA sequence: TGCGCCAGCAGTCTCGCGACAGGTGGGAACACCGGGGAGCTGTTTTTT. This sequence encodes CASSLATGGNTGELFF.

The rearrangement joins TRBV5-8 to TRBJ1-2; D not resolved. V gave up 6 bases and J gave up 4 bases, with 19 bases separating them. Germline V gene data show CDR1 as SGHTS and CDR2 as YDEGEE. This CDR3 comprises 15 residues. The CDR3 sequence is CASTLGGAGGYGYTF. Written as DNA, the CDR3 is TGTGCCAGCACCCTGGGTGGTGCCGGAGGCTATGGCTACACCTTC.

This clone was picked up a small number of times. In DNA, the CDR3 is TGCGCCAGCAGCCATCCCGGGGGGTACCGGGACAGGGCCCATCAGCCCCAGCATTTT. It encodes CASSHPGGYRDRAHQPQHF. This chain uses TRBV4-1 with TRBJ1-5; 9 positions agree with TRBD1. This CDR3 spans 19 amino acids. Germline V gives CDR1 MGHRA, CDR2 YSYEKL. V dropped 3 bases and J dropped 5; count of bases not matched to a gene: 17.

The rearrangement uses TRBV5-6 and TRBJ2-5, with 7 positions matching TRBD2. The germline CDR1 and CDR2 sequences are SGHDT and YYEEEE. The CDR3 runs 12 residues. With 5 bases clipped from V and 3 bases from J, the junction kept 1 base outside the gene matches. The CDR3 loop is CASRAGEETQYF. The CDR3 nucleotides read TGTGCCAGCAGGGCGGGAGAAGAGACCCAGTACTTC.

The rearrangement links TRBV2 to TRBJ1-1, with 7 bases that match TRBD1. Germline CDR1 and CDR2: SNHLY and FYNNEI. V shed 6 bases, J shed 3 bases, and the junction held 7 bases outside the gene matches. This CDR3 comprises 14 residues. The CDR3: CASSLDREYTEAFF. CDR3 coding DNA: TGTGCCAGCAGCCTTGACAGGGAATACACTGAAGCTTTCTTT.

V gene TRBV14 combines with J gene TRBJ1-2, with no clear D. The V gene lost 0 bases and the J gene lost 5 bases, with 10 bases spanning the gap. Germline CDR1 and CDR2: SGHDN and FVKESK. CDR3 size: 14 residues. DNA of the CDR3: TGTGCCAGCAGCCAAGAGTCCGGCGGGTATGGCTACACCTTC. Its translation is CASSQESGGYGYTF.

The chain combines TRBV9 with TRBJ2-1, with 10 bases identical to TRBD1. V was clipped by 3 bases and J by 2 bases; unmatched bases: 2. Germline V gives CDR1 SGDLS, CDR2 YYNGEE. The CDR3 totals 15 residues. The CDR3 sequence: CASSGQGATYNEQFF. The DNA of the CDR3 is TGTGCCAGCAGCGGACAGGGGGCCACCTACAATGAGCAGTTCTTC.

The gene calls are TRBV18 and TRBJ2-1; perhaps TRBD1 as D (5 bases). Germline CDR1 KGHSH, CDR2 LQKENI. The CDR3 contains 13 residues. V lost 0 bases to trimming and J lost 16 bases, with 16 bases between them. CDR3 nucleotides: TGTGCCAGCTCACCACCGGAAGGCAGGGAAGAATTCTTC. It translates to CASSPPEGREEFF.